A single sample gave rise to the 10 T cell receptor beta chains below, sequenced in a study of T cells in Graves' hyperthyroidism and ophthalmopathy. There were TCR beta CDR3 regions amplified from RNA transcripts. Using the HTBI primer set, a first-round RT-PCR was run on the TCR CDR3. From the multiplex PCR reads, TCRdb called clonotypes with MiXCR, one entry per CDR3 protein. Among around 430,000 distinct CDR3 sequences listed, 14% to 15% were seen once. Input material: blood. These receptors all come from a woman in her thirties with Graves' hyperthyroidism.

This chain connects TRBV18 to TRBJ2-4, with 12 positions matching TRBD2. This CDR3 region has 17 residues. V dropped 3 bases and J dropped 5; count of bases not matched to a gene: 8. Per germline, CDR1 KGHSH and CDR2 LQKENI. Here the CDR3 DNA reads TGTGCCAGCTCACCGATCCTAGCGGGAGGGCCCCAAAACATTCAGTACTTC. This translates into CASSPILAGGPQNIQYF.

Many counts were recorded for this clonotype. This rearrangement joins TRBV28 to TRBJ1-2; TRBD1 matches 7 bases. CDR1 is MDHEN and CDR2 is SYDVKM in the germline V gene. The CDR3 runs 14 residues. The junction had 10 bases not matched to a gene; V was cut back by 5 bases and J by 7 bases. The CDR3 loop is CASSVAGGISGYTF. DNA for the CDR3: TGTGCCAGCAGTGTTGCAGGGGGGATAAGTGGCTACACCTTC.

Here the CDR3 DNA reads TGCAGTGTTCCGGGGCTCGGCTCCTACGAGCAGTACTTC. Translated, it gives CSVPGLGSYEQYF. The J gene is TRBJ2-7, the V gene TRBV20-1, with D perhaps assigned TRBD1 or TRBD2 (5 bases each). This CDR3 comprises 13 residues. From germline, CDR1 is DFQATT and CDR2 SNEGSKA (reference sequence). Deletions cut 7 bases from V and 0 bases from J, with 13 bases between.

In nucleotides, the CDR3 is TGTGCCAGCAGTTATATCTACTACGAGCAGTACTTC. Encoded protein: CASSYIYYEQYF. V is TRBV12-3 or TRBV12-4 and J is TRBJ2-7; no reliable D call. The germline V and J ends were trimmed by 4 bases and 3 bases, with 7 bases remaining between them. This CDR3 comprises 12 residues.

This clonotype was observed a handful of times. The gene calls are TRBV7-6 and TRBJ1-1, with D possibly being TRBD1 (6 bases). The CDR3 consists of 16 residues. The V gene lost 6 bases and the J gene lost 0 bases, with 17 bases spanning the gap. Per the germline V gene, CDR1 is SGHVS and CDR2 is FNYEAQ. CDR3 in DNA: TGTGCCAGCAGTTCAGGGGCCGGGTACATGAACACTGAAGCTTTCTTT. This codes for CASSSGAGYMNTEAFF.

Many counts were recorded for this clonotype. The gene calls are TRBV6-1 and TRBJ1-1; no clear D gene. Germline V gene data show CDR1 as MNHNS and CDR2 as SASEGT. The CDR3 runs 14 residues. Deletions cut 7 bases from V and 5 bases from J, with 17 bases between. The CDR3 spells CASMVAGVRTEAFF. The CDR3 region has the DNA TGTGCCAGCATGGTGGCCGGGGTTAGGACTGAAGCTTTCTTT.

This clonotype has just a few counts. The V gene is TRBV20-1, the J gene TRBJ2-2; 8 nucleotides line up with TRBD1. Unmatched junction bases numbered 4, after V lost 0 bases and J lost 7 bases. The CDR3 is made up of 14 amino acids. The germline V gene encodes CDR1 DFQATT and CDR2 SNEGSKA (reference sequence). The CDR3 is CSARETGVDGELFF. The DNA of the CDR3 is TGCAGTGCTAGAGAGACAGGGGTAGACGGGGAGCTGTTTTTT.

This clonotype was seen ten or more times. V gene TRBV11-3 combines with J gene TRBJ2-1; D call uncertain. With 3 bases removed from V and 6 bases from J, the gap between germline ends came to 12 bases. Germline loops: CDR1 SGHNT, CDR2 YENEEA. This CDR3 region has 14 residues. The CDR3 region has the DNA TGTGCCAGCAGCTTTGGGCCCGTCGGCAATGAGCAGTTCTTC. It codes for CASSFGPVGNEQFF.

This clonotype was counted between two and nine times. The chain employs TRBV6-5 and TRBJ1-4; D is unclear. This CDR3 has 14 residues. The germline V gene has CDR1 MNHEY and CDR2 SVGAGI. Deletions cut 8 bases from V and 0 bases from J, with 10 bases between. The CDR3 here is CASGYGTTNEKLFF. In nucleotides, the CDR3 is TGTGCCAGCGGCTACGGGACAACTAATGAAAAACTGTTTTTT.

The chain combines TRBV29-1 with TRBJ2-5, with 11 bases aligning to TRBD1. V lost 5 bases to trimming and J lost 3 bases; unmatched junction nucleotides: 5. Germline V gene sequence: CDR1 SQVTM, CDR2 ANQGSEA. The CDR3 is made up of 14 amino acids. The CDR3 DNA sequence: TGCAGCGTTTCGGGACAGGGGGGCGAAGAGACCCAGTACTTC. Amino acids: CSVSGQGGEETQYF.